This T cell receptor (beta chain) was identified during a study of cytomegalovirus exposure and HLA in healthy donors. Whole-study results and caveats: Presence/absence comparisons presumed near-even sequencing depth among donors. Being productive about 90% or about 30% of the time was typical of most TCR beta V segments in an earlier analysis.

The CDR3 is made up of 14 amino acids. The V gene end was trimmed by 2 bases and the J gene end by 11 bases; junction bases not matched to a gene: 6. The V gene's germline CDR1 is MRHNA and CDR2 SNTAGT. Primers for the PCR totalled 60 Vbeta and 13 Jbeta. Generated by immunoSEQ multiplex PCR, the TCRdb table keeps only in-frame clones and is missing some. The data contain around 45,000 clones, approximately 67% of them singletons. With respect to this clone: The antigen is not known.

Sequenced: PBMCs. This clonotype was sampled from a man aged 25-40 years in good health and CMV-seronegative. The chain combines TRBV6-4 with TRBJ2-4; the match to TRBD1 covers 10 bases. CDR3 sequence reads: CASSDGTGTGVQYF. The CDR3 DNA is TGTGCCAGCAGTGACGGAACCGGGACAGGGGTTCAGTACTTC.